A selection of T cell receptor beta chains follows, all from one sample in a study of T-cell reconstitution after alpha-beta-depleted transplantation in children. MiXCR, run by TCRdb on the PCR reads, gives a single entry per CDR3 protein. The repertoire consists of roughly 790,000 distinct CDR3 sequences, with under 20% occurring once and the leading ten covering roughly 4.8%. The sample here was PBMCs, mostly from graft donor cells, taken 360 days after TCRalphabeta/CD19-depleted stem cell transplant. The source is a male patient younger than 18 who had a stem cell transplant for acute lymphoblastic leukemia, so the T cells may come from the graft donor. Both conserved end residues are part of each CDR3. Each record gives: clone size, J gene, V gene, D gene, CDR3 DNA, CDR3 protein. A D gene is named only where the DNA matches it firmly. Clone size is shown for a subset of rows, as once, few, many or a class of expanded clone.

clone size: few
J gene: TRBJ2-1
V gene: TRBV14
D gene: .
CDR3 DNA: TGTGCCAGCAGCCAACGAAACAATGAGCAGTTCTTC
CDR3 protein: CASSQRNNEQFF

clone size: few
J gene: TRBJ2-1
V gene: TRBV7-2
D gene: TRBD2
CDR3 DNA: TGTGCCAGCAGCTTGGAAGGACTAGCGGGGTTTGGGGATGAGCAGTTCTTC
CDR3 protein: CASSLEGLAGFGDEQFF

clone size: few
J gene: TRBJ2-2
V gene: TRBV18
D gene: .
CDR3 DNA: TGTGCCAGCTCACCACCGATGGGGGAAACCGGGGAGCTGTTTTTT
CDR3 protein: CASSPPMGETGELFF

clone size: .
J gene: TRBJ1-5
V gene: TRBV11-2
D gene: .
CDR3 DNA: TGTGCCAGCAGCCAGTTTGGGGCGGCCGTCGGACAGCCCCAGCATTTT
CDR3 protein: CASSQFGAAVGQPQHF

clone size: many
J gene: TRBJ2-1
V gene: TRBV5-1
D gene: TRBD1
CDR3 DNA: TGCGCCAGCAGTCCGGCCAGGGGGCCCAAGCCCTACAATGAGCAGTTCTTC
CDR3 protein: CASSPARGPKPYNEQFF

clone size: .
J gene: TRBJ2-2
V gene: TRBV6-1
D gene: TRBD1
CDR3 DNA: TGTGCCAGCAGGAAGGACAGGGGGCCGGTCGGGGAGCTGTTTTTT
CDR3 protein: CASRKDRGPVGELFF

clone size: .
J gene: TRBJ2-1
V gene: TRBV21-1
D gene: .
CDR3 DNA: TGTGCCAGCAGCAAATCAAACCGGGCGGAAACTAGCGAATTTCTCAATGAGCGGTTCTTC
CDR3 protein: CASSKSNRAETSEFLNERFF

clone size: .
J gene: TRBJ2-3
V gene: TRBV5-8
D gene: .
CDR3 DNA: TGTGCCAGCAGCCCGGGAAGGGTCCGCGCGAGCACAGATACGCAGTATTTT
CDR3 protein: CASSPGRVRASTDTQYF

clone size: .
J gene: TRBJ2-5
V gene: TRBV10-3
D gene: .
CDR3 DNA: TGTGCCATCAGTGCGTGGCTGGGGGAGACCCAGTACTTC
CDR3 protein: CAISAWLGETQYF

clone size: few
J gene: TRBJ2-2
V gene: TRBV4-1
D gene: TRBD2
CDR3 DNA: TGCGCCAGCAGCCATAGCGGGGGGGGACTGTTTTTT
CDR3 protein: CASSHSGGGLFF

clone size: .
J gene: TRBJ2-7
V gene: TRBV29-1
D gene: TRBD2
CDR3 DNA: TGCAGCGTGGTGACTAGCGGAACCTACGAGCAGTACTTC
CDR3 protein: CSVVTSGTYEQYF

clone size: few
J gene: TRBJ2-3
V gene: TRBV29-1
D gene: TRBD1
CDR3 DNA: TGCAGCGTTGAAGGACAGGGAAGTGCAGATACGCAGTATTTT
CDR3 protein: CSVEGQGSADTQYF

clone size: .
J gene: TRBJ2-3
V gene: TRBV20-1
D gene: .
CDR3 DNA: TGCAGTGCTAGTGAGCGGGTCGTAACAGATACGCAGTATTTT
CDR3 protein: CSASERVVTDTQYF

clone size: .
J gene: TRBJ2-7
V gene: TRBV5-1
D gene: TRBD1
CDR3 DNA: TGCGCCAGCAGCTTGGCCCCTGCGGACAGGGGTTTCTACGAGCAGTACTTC
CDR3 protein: CASSLAPADRGFYEQYF

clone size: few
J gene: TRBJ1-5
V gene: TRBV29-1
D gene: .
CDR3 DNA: TGCAGCGTTCGGGACTTTAGCAATCAGCCCCAGCATTTT
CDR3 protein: CSVRDFSNQPQHF

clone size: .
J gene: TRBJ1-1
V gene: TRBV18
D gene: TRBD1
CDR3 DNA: TGTGCCAGCTCTCCTACAGGGGATGTCGAAATCTTT
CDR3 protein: CASSPTGDVEIF

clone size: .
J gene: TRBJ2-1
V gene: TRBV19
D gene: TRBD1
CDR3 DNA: TGTGCCAGTAGTACGAGACAGGGTCGGCAGTTCTTC
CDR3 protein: CASSTRQGRQFF

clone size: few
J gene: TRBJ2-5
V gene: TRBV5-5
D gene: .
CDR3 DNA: TGTGCCAGCAGCTTACCTAGCTTAGAGACCCAGTACTTC
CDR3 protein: CASSLPSLETQYF

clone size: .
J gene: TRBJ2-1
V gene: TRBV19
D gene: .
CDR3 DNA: TGTGCCAGTAGCCGGTTCGGTAATGAGCAGTTCTTC
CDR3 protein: CASSRFGNEQFF

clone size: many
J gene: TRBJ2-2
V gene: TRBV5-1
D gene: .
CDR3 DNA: TGCGCCAGCAGCTTCCCCCGGGATTTTGAGCGGTTGAACACCGGGGAGCTGTTTTTT
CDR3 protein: CASSFPRDFERLNTGELFF

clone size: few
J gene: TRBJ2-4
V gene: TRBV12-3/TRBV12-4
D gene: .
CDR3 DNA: TGTGCCAGCAGTTTGGGGCAGGAGCACATTCAGTACTTC
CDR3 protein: CASSLGQEHIQYF

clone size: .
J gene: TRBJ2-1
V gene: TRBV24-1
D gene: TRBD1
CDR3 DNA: TGTGCCACCAGTGATTTCCGGGACAGGTTGAATGAGCAGTTCTTC
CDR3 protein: CATSDFRDRLNEQFF

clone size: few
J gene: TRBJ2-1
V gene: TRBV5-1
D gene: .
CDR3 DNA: TGCGCCAGCAAGCAAGGACCCTACAATGAGCAGTTCTTC
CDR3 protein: CASKQGPYNEQFF

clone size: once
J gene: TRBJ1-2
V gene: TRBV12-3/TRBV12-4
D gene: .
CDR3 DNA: TGTGCCAGCAGATTTATAGCAGGGTATTATGGCTACACCTTC
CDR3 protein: CASRFIAGYYGYTF

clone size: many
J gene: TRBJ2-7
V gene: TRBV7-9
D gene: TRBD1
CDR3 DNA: TGTGCCAGCACCCTGGGACAGGGCTACGAGCAGTACTTC
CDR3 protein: CASTLGQGYEQYF

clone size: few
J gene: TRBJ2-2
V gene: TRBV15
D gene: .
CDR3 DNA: TGTGCCACCAGCAGAGATACTCATTCGAACACCGGGGAGCTGTTTTTT
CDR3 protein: CATSRDTHSNTGELFF

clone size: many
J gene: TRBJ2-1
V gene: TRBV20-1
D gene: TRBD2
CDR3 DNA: TGCAGTGCTAGAGACCAGACTAGCGGGAGGGCCTCCTACAATGAGCAGTTCTTC
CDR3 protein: CSARDQTSGRASYNEQFF

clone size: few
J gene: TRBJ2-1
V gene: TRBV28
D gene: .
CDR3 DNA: TGTGCCAGCTCCCGGGCCGGACTCAGCTACAATGAGCAGTTCTTC
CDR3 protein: CASSRAGLSYNEQFF

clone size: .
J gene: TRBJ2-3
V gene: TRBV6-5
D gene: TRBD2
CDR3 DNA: TGTGCCAGCAGTTACTGGCCCTCTGGTAGCGGGATCACAGATACGCAGTATTTT
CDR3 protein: CASSYWPSGSGITDTQYF

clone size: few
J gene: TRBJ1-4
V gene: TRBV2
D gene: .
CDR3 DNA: TGTGCCAGCAGTGAATGGTCGAGAACTAATGAAAAACTGTTTTTT
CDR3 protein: CASSEWSRTNEKLFF

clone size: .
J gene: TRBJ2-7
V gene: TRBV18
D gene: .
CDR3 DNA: TGTGCCAGCTCCCCTGGGGGGGACAGACTGTACTTC
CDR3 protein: CASSPGGDRLYF

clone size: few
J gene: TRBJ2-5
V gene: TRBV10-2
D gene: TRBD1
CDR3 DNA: TGCGCCAGCAGTGAATACCGACAGGGGTGGGAGACCCAGTACTTC
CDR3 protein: CASSEYRQGWETQYF

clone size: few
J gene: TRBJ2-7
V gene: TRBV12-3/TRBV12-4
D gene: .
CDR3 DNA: TGTGCCAGCAGTTTAGCGTACCCCGCCTACGAGCAGTACTTC
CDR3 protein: CASSLAYPAYEQYF

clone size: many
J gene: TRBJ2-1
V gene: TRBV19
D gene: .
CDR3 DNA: TGTGCCAGTAGTATGGGAATGGAGGGGCGGTACAATGAGCAGTTCTTC
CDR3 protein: CASSMGMEGRYNEQFF

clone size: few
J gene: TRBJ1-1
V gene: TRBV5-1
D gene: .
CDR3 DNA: TGCGCCAGCAGCTTGGGTTCTCGGAACATGAACACTGAAGCTTTCTTT
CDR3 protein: CASSLGSRNMNTEAFF

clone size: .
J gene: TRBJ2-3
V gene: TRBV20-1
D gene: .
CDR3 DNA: TGCAGTGTCCACCCCGACCTCACAGATACGCAGTATTTT
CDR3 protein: CSVHPDLTDTQYF

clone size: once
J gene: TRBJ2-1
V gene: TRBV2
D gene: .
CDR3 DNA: TGTGCCAGCATGCCAGGGGTAACCTACAATGAGCAGTTCTTC
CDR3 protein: CASMPGVTYNEQFF

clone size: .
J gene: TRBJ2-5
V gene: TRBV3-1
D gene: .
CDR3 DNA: TGTGCCAGCAGCCAAGATATCGGCGGGGCCGTTGAGGAGACCCAGTACTTC
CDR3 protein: CASSQDIGGAVEETQYF

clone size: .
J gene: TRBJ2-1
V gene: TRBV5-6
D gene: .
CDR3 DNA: TGTGCCAGCAGCTTGGGTCTGACTAGATTAAACAATGAGCAGTTCTTC
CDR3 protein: CASSLGLTRLNNEQFF

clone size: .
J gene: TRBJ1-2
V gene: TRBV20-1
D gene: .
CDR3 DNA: TGCAGTGCTAGCCCCCCGAACGGTAACTATGGCTACACCTTC
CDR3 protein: CSASPPNGNYGYTF

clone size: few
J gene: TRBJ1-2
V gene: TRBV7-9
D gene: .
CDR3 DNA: TGTGCCAGCAGCTTAGCAACACAGGGATCGGATGGCTACACCTTC
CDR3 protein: CASSLATQGSDGYTF

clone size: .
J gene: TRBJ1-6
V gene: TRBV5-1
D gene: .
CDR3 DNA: TGCGCCAGCAGCCCCGCTCAGGGAAAGAGGTCACCCCTCCACTTT
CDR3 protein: CASSPAQGKRSPLHF

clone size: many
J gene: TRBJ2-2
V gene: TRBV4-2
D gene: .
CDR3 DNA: TGTGCCAGCAGCCGGCCCGGGGAGCTGTTTTTT
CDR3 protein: CASSRPGELFF

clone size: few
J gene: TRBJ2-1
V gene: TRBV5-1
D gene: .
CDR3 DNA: TGCGCCAGCAGCGATCGGACAGGGGGACTAGCGGTCCTGAGCTCCTACAATGAGCAGTTCTTC
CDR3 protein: CASSDRTGGLAVLSSYNEQFF

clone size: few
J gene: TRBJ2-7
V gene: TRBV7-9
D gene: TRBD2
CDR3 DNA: TGTGCCAGCAGCGGAGGGACTAAACCTCCTTCGGGGGAGCAGTACTTC
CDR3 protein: CASSGGTKPPSGEQYF

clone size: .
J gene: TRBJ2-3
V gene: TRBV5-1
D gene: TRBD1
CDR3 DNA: TGCGCCAGCAGCTGGACAGGGGAAGGGACAGATACGCAGTATTTT
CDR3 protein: CASSWTGEGTDTQYF

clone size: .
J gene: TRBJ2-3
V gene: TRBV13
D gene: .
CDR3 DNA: TGTGCCAGCAGCTCAGCGGTCTGGGATACGCAGTATTTT
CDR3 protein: CASSSAVWDTQYF

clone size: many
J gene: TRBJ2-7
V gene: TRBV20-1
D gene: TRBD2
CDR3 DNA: TGCAGTGCTAGAGATGGTTCACCCGGGACTAGCGGGTACGAGCAGTACTTC
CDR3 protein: CSARDGSPGTSGYEQYF

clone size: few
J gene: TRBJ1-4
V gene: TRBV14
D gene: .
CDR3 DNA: TGTGCCAGCAGCCAAGGCGGGACCAATATTCTTAATGAAAAACTGTTTTTT
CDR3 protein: CASSQGGTNILNEKLFF